This T cell receptor (beta chain) comes out of a study of spatial heterogeneity in lung cancer. Overall study context: Fewer alpha-chain than beta-chain sequences were consistently detected.

The time point denotes: blood at routine non-recurrence follow-up after resection. Whole RNA, which was extracted from tumor, nontumor lung tissue or frozen PBMC, was sequenced without any cell sorting. At least ten counts were recorded for this clonotype. In TCRdb, the 5' RACE reads were re-called with MiXCR into one record per CDR3 protein. The table shows fewer than 30,000 distinct CDR3 sequences, with 5% to 6% occurring only once. Germline V lookup: CDR1 DFQATT, CDR2 SNEGSKA (reference sequence). This CDR3 region has 14 residues. V trimming: 3 bases; J trimming: 6 bases; junction bases outside the gene matches: 7.

This TCR came from a male donor with early-stage non-small cell lung cancer. The input for sequencing was PBMCs, taken at follow-up. This chain uses TRBV20-1 with TRBJ1-5, with TRBD1 matching 8 bases. DNA for the CDR3: TGCAGTGCTAGTAGGCAGGGGGCCTTTCAGCCCCAGCATTTT. This translates into CSASRQGAFQPQHF.